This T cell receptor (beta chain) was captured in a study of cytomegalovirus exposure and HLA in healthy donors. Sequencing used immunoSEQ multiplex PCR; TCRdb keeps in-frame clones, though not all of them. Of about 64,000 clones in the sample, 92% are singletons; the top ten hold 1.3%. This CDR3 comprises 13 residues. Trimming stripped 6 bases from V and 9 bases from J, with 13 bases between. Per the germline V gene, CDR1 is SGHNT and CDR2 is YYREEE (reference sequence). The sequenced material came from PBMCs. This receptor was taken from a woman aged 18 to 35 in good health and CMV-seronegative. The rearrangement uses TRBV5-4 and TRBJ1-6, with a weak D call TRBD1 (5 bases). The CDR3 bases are TGTGCCAGCAAATTGGGGCCGGGTTCACCCCTCCACTTT. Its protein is CASKLGPGSPLHF.